This record concerns one T cell receptor beta chain sequence. Its antigen is unknown. Some clones are missing from TCRdb's copy, which holds only in-frame ones; the method was immunoSEQ multiplex PCR. This sample has fewer than 15,000 clones, with 85% to 90% found just once. This sample was taken from a study of T cell clonotyping in hematopoietic cell transplantation. Broader study findings: Few recipient clonotypes overlapped donors; over 95% were de novo at given depth. Higher Inverse Simpson Index values in graft donor and pretransplant recipient predicted broader posttransplant TCR diversity. Cells were unsorted, so CD4 and CD8 contributions were not separated.

The CDR3 has 14 residues. Germline V gives CDR1 LNHDA, CDR2 SQIVND (reference sequence). Trimming took off 6 bases at V and 5 bases at J, with 16 bases between the two ends. The chain uses TRBV19 and TRBJ1-2; D call uncertain. The sequencing here drew on PBMCs, taken 100 days after allogeneic stem cell transplant. The receptor was isolated from a male patient aged 45-60 years who had an allogeneic stem cell transplant from an unrelated donor, so T cells may come from the graft donor. Some clones in this sample may be carry-over from other donors' samples. The CDR3 DNA is TGTGCCAGTAGCTGGCGGTCGCTTCGGTATGGCTACACCTTC. It translates to CASSWRSLRYGYTF.